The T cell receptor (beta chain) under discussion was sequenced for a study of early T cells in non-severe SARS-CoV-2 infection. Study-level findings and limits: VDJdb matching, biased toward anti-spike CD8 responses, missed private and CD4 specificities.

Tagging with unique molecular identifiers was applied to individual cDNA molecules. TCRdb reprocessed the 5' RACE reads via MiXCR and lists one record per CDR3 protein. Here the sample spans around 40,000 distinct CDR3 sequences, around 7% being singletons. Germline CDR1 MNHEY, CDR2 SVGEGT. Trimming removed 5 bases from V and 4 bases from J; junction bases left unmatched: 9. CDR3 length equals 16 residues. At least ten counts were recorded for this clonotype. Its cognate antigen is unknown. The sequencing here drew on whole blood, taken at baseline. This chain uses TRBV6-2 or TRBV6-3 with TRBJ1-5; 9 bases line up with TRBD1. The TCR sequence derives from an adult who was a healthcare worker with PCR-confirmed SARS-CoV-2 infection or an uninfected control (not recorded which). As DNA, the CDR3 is TGTGCCAGCAGTACACTAAGGACAGGGGTAAATCAGCCCCAGCATTTT. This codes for CASSTLRTGVNQPQHF.